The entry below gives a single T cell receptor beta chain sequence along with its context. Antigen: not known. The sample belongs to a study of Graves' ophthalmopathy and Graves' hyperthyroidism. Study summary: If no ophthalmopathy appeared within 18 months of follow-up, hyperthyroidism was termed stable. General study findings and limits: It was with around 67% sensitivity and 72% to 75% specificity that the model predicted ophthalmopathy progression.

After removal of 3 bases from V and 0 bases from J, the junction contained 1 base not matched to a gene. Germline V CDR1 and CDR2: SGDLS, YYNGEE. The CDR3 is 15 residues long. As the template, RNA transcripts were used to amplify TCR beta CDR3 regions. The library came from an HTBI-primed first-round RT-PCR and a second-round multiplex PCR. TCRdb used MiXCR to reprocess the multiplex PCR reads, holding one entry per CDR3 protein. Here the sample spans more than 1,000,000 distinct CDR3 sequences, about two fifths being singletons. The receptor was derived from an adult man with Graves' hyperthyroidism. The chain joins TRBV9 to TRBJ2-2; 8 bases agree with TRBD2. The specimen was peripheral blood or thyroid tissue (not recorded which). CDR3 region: CASSAGLANTGELFF. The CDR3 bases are TGTGCCAGCAGCGCGGGACTAGCGAACACCGGGGAGCTGTTTTTT.